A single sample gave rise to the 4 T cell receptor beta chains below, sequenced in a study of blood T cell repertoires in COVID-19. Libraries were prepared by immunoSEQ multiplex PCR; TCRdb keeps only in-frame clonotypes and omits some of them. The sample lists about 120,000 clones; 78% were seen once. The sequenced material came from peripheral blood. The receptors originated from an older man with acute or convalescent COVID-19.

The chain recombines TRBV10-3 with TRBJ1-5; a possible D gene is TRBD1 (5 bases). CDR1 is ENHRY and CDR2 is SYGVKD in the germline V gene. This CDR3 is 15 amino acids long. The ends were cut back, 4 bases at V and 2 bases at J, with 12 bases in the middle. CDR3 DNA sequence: TGTGCCATCAGTGTGGGGACTCTGGGCAATCAGCCCCAGCATTTT. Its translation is CAISVGTLGNQPQHF.

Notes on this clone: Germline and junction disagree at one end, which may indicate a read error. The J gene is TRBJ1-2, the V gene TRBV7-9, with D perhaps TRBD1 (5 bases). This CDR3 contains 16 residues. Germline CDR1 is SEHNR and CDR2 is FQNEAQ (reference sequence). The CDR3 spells CASQGTQGHSWLQENF. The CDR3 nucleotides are TGTGCCTCCCAAGGTACACAAGGCCACTCATGGCTACAGGAGAACTTC.

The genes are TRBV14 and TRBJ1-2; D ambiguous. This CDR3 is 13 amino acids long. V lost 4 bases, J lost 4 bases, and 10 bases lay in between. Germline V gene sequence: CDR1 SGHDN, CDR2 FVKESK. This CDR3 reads CASSPYFSYGYTF. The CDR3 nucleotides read TGTGCCAGCAGCCCCTACTTTTCCTATGGCTACACCTTC.

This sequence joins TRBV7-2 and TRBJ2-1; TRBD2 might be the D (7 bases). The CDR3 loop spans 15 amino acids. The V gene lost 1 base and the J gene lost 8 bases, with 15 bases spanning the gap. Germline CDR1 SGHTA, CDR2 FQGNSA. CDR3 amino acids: CASSLGGGAWDEQFF. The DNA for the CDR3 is TGTGCCAGCAGCTTAGGAGGGGGGGCGTGGGATGAGCAGTTCTTC.